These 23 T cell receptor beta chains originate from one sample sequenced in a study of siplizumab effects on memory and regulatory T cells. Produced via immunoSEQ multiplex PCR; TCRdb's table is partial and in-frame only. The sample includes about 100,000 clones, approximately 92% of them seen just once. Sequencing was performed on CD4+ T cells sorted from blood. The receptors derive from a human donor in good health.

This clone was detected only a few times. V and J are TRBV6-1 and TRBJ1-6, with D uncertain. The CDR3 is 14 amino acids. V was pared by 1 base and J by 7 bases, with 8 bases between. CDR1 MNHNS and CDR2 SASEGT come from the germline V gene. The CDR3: CASSEVTMNSPLHF. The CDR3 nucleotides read TGTGCCAGCAGTGAAGTAACTATGAATTCACCCCTCCACTTT.

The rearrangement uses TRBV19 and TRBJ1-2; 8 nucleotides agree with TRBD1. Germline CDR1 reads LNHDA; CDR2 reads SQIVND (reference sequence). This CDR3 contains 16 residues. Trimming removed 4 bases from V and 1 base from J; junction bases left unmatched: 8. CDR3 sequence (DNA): TGTGCCAGTAGTACGGACAGGGCCAAACTTAACTATGGCTACACCTTC. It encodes CASSTDRAKLNYGYTF.

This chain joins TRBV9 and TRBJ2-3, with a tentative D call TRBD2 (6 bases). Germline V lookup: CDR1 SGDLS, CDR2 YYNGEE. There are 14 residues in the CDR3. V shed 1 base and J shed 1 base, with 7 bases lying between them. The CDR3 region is CASSVWGGTDTQYF. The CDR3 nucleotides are TGTGCCAGCAGCGTATGGGGGGGCACAGATACGCAGTATTTT.

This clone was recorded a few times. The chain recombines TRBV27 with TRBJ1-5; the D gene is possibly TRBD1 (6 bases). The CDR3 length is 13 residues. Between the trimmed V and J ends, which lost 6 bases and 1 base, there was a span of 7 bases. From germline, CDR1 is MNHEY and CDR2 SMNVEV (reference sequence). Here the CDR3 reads CASRGASNQPQHF. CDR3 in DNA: TGTGCCAGCAGGGGGGCAAGCAATCAGCCCCAGCATTTT.

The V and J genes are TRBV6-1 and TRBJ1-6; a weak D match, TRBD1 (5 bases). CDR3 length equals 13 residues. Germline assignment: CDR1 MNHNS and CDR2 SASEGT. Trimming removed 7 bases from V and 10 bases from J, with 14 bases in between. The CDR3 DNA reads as TGTGCCAGCATCCCTCAGGGTGGCTCACCCCTCCACTTT. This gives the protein CASIPQGGSPLHF.

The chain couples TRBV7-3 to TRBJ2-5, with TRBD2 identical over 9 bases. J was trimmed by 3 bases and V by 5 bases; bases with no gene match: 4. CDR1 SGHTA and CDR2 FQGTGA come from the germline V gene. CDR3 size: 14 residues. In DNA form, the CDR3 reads TGTGCCAGCAGCCTCCCTAGCGGGAAAGAGACCCAGTACTTC. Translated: CASSLPSGKETQYF.

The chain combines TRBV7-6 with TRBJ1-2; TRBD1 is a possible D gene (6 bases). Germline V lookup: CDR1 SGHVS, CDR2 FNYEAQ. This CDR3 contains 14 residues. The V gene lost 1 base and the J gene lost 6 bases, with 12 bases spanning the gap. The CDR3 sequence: CASSLGGGSNGYTF. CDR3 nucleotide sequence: TGTGCCAGCAGCTTAGGGGGGGGCTCTAATGGCTACACCTTC.

CDR3 coding DNA: TGTGCCAGCAGTTTATTGAGGAGCACAGATACGCAGTATTTT. It codes for CASSLLRSTDTQYF. J is TRBJ2-3 and V is TRBV27; no clear D. The V end lost 1 base, the J end lost 0 bases, and 5 bases lay between the germline ends. The germline V gene encodes CDR1 MNHEY and CDR2 SMNVEV (reference sequence). The CDR3 covers 14 residues.

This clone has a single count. The CDR3 coding sequence is TGTGCCAGCAGCTCCGACCGGGACCCCGGCCGGGAGACCCAGTACTTC. Its protein product is CASSSDRDPGRETQYF. The chain is built from TRBV5-4 and TRBJ2-5; tentatively, D is TRBD1 or TRBD2 (5 bases each). The V end was cut by 3 bases, the J end by 5 bases, with 20 bases between. CDR1 is SGHNT and CDR2 is YYREEE in the germline V gene (reference sequence). This CDR3 region has 16 residues.

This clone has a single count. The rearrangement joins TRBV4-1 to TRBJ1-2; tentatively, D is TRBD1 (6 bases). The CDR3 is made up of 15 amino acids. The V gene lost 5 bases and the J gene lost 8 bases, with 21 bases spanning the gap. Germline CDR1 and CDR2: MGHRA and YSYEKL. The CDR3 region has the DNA TGCGCCAGCAGCTCCCGACAGACCCAGGGGAACGGCTACACCTTC. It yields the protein CASSSRQTQGNGYTF.

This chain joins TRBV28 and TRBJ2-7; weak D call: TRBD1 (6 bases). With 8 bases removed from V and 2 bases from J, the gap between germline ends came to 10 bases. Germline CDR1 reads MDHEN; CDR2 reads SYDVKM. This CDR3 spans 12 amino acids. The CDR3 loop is CASLNRAYEQYF. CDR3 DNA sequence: TGTGCCAGCCTCAACAGGGCCTACGAGCAGTACTTC.

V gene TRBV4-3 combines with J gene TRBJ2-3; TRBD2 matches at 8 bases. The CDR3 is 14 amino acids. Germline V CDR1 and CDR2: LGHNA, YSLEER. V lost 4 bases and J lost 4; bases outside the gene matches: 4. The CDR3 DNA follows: TGCGCCAGCAGCCGGTTTAGCGGGGCAGATACGCAGTATTTT. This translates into CASSRFSGADTQYF.

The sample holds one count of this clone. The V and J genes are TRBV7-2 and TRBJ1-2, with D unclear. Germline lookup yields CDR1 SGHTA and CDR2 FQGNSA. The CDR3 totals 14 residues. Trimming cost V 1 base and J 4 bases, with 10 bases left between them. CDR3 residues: CASSLVVTVYGYTF. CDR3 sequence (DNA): TGTGCCAGCAGCTTAGTAGTGACGGTCTATGGCTACACCTTC.

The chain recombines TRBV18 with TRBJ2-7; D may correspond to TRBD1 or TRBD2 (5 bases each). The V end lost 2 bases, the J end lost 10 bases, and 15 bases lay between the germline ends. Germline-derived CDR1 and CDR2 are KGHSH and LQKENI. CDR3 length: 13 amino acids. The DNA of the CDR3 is TGTGCCAGCTCACCAGGCGGGTTAAGGACACAGTACTTC. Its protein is CASSPGGLRTQYF. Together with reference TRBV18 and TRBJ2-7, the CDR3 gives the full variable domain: NAGVMQNPRHLVRRRGQEARLRCSPMKGHSHVYWYRQLPEEGLKFMVYLQKENIIDESGMPKERFSAEFPKEGPSILRIQQVVRGDSAAYFCASSPGGLRTQYFGPGTRLTVT.

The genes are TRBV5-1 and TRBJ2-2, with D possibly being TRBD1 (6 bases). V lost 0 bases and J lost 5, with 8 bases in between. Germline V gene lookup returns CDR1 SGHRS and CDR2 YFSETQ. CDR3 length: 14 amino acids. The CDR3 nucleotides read TGCGCCAGCAGCTTGGGACAGGTAACCGGGGAGCTGTTTTTT. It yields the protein CASSLGQVTGELFF. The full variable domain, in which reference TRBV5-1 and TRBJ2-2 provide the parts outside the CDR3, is KAGVTQTPRYLIKTRGQQVTLSCSPISGHRSVSWYQQTPGQGLQFLFEYFSETQRNKGNFPGRFSGRQFSNSRSEMNVSTLELGDSALYLCASSLGQVTGELFFGEGSRLTVL.

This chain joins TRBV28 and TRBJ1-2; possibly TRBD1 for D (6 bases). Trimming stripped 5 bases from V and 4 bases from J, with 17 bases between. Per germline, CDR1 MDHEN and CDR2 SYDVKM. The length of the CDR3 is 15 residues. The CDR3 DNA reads TGTGCCAGCAGTCTATACCGACAGGACTTCTATGGCTACACCTTC. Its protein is CASSLYRQDFYGYTF.

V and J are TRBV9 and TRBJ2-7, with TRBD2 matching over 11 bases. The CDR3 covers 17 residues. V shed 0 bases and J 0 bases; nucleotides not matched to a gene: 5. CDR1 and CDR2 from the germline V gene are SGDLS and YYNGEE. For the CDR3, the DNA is TGTGCCAGCAGCGTAGGCCCTAGCGGGGGGTACTCCTACGAGCAGTACTTC. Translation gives CASSVGPSGGYSYEQYF.

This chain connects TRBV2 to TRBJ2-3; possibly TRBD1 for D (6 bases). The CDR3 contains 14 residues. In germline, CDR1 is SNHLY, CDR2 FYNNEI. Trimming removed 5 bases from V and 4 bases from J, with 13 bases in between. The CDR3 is CASSRPDRSDTQYF. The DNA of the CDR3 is TGTGCCAGCAGTCGCCCGGACAGATCAGATACGCAGTATTTT.

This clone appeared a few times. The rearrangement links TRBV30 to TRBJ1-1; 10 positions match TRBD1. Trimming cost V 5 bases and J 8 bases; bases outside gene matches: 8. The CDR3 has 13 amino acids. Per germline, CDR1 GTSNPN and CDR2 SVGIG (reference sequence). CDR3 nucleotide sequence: TGTGCCTGGGGGGACAGGGGTCTCGGGGAAGCTTTCTTT. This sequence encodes CAWGDRGLGEAFF.

For the CDR3, the DNA is TGTGCCAGCAGCTTATGGACAGGGGGATTATATGGCTACACCTTC. This gives the protein CASSLWTGGLYGYTF. The genes are TRBV5-5 and TRBJ1-2, with 10 bases fitting TRBD1. The ends lost 2 bases at V and 5 bases at J; junction bases unmatched: 6. The germline CDR1 and CDR2 sequences are SGHKS and YYEKEE (reference sequence). CDR3 size: 15 residues.

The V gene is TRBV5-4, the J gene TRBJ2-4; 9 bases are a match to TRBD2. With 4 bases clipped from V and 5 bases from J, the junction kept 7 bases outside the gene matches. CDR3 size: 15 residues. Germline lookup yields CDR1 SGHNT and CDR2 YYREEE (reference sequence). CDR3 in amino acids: CASSPLRGGENIQYF. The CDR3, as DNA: TGTGCCAGCAGCCCTTTGCGGGGGGGCGAAAACATTCAGTACTTC.

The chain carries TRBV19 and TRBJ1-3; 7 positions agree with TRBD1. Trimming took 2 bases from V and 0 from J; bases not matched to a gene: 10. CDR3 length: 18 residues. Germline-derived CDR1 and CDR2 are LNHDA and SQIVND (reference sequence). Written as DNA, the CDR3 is TGTGCCAGTAGTATATTTACCGGGACAGTCTACTCTGGAAACACCATATATTTT. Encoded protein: CASSIFTGTVYSGNTIYF.

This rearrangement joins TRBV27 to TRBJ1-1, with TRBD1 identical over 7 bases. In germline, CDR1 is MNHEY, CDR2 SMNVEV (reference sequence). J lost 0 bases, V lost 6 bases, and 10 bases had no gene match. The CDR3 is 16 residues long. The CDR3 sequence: CASRKGTAPMNTEAFF. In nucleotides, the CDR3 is TGTGCCAGCAGGAAAGGGACAGCTCCCATGAACACTGAAGCTTTCTTT.